The 32 T cell receptor beta chains presented below share a single source sample, sequenced in a study of cytomegalovirus exposure and HLA in healthy donors. PCR amplification relied on 60 Vbeta primers (plus 13 Jbeta primers). TCRdb's copy holds only in-frame clones and misses some; the assay was immunoSEQ multiplex PCR. This table has roughly 100,000 clones, 75% to 85% appearing once. The sequenced sample consisted of PBMCs. All receptors derive from a man aged 30 to 45 in good health and CMV-seropositive.

This clone was seen once. The CDR3 DNA reads as TGTGCCAGCAGCCAAGGGACTAGCGGGAGGGGTGAGCAGTTCTTC. It codes for CASSQGTSGRGEQFF. This chain connects TRBV14 to TRBJ2-1; TRBD2 aligns across 15 bases. Germline V gene data show CDR1 as SGHDN and CDR2 as FVKESK. V lost 1 base, J lost 9 bases, and 1 base stayed unmatched. The CDR3 extends over 15 amino acids.

The V gene is TRBV27, the J gene TRBJ1-5; the match to TRBD1 covers 8 bases. Germline V gives CDR1 MNHEY, CDR2 SMNVEV (reference sequence). V lost 5 bases to trimming and J lost 9 bases; unmatched junction nucleotides: 9. This CDR3 is built from 14 residues. CDR3 coding DNA: TGTGCCAGCAGTCCCGACAGGGGTCGATTGCCCCAGCATTTT. Protein product: CASSPDRGRLPQHF.

This clone was seen a few times. The chain is built from TRBV9 and TRBJ2-7; D is perhaps TRBD2 (5 bases). CDR3 length: 14 amino acids. Germline V lookup: CDR1 SGDLS, CDR2 YYNGEE. V lost 2 bases and J 3 bases, leaving 12 bases between the germline ends. CDR3 in DNA: TGTGCCAGCAGCGTCGCAGCGGAACGCTACGAGCAGTACTTC. Translating gives CASSVAAERYEQYF. The whole variable domain, filled in from reference TRBV9 and TRBJ2-7, reads DSGVTQTPKHLITATGQRVTLRCSPRSGDLSVYWYQQSLDQGLQFLIQYYNGEERAKGNILERFSAQQFPDLHSELNLSSLELGDSALYFCASSVAAERYEQYFGPGTRLTVT.

The chain carries TRBV15 and TRBJ2-5, with 7 bases lining up with TRBD2. This CDR3 has 15 amino acids. The V gene end was trimmed by 5 bases and the J gene end by 4 bases; junction bases not matched to a gene: 10. Germline V lookup: CDR1 LNHNV, CDR2 YYDKDF (reference sequence). CDR3 protein: CATSGSPGGRETQYF. Here the CDR3 DNA reads TGTGCCACCAGCGGTTCGCCGGGGGGAAGAGAGACCCAGTACTTC.

Regarding this clone: This same CDR3 is encoded by further DNA sequences in the sample. The CDR3 DNA follows: TGTGCCAGCAGTACGCTTGCCTGGGCGGGACTGAACACTGAAGCTTTCTTT. Protein sequence: CASSTLAWAGLNTEAFF. The rearrangement joins TRBV28 to TRBJ1-1; D is perhaps TRBD1 (5 bases). Germline values: CDR1 MDHEN, CDR2 SYDVKM. V shed 5 bases and J shed 0 bases, with 19 bases lying between them. The CDR3 extends over 17 amino acids.

The V call is TRBV9, the J call TRBJ2-1, with TRBD1 matching over 7 bases. The germline gives CDR1 SGDLS, CDR2 YYNGEE. CDR3 length equals 15 residues. J lost 6 bases, V lost 4 bases, and 10 bases had no gene match. CDR3 residues: CASSKQGSYINEQFF. CDR3 nucleotide sequence: TGTGCCAGCAGCAAACAGGGGAGTTACATCAATGAGCAGTTCTTC.

This clone was counted once. J is TRBJ2-1 and V is TRBV5-1; no clear D gene. The CDR3 runs 11 residues. V lost 4 bases and J 10 bases, leaving 9 bases between the germline ends. The V gene's germline CDR1 is SGHRS and CDR2 YFSETQ. The CDR3, as DNA: TGCGCCAGCAGCACTGCCCAAGAGCAGTTCTTC. It codes for CASSTAQEQFF.

The chain uses TRBV5-5 and TRBJ2-2; 7 nucleotides line up with TRBD2. The ends lost 4 bases at V and 1 base at J; junction bases unmatched: 10. Per germline, CDR1 SGHKS and CDR2 YYEKEE (reference sequence). The CDR3 consists of 17 residues. CDR3 region: CASSQYPSGGNTGELFF. The CDR3 nucleotides read TGTGCCAGCAGCCAGTACCCTAGCGGCGGGAACACCGGGGAGCTGTTTTTT.

This chain uses TRBV28 with TRBJ2-7; TRBD1 might be the D (5 bases). Trimming took 2 bases from V and 0 from J, leaving 8 bases between them. Germline assignment: CDR1 MDHEN and CDR2 SYDVKM. The CDR3 spans 14 residues. The CDR3 DNA follows: TGTGCCAGCAGTTTAGGGGCCACCTCCTACGAGCAGTACTTC. It is translated as CASSLGATSYEQYF.

The V gene is TRBV5-1, the J gene TRBJ2-1, with a tentative D call TRBD2 (6 bases). Germline V gene data show CDR1 as SGHRS and CDR2 as YFSETQ. Trimming stripped 3 bases from V and 0 bases from J, with 10 bases between. The CDR3 loop spans 15 amino acids. CDR3 bases: TGCGCCAGCAGCTCCGGGGGTAACTCCTACAATGAGCAGTTCTTC. This sequence encodes CASSSGGNSYNEQFF. Full variable domain (rest looked up from reference TRBV5-1 and TRBJ2-1): KAGVTQTPRYLIKTRGQQVTLSCSPISGHRSVSWYQQTPGQGLQFLFEYFSETQRNKGNFPGRFSGRQFSNSRSEMNVSTLELGDSALYLCASSSGGNSYNEQFFGPGTRLTVL.

This chain uses TRBV10-3 with TRBJ2-1, with 8 bases aligning to TRBD2. The CDR3 spans 15 residues. The trim removed 0 bases at V and 7 bases at J, leaving 5 bases unmatched. In germline, CDR1 is ENHRY, CDR2 SYGVKD. CDR3 in DNA: TGTGCCATCAGTGAGTCGACTTCGGGAGGGAATGAGCAGTTCTTC. Protein sequence: CAISESTSGGNEQFF.

About this clone itself: At one end, the junction sequence differs from germline, possibly due to a read error. The J gene is TRBJ2-1, the V gene TRBV6-1; 8 nucleotides agree with TRBD2. Germline-derived CDR1 and CDR2 are MNHNS and SASEGT. CDR3 length: 16 amino acids. CDR3 bases: TGTGCCAGCAGAGAACCGGCTAGCGGGTCCTTCAATGAGCAGTTCTTC. Encoded protein: CASREPASGSFNEQFF.

The V gene is TRBV7-2, the J gene TRBJ2-1; D is unclear. The V and J ends lost 3 bases and 6 bases respectively, with 12 bases between them. Germline V CDR1 and CDR2: SGHTA, FQGNSA. The CDR3 contains 14 residues. In nucleotides, the CDR3 is TGTGCCAGCAGCTTTGTAGAGATTAGCAATGAGCAGTTCTTC. This translates into CASSFVEISNEQFF.

This clone appeared a single time. This chain connects TRBV7-6 to TRBJ1-1; 7 positions match TRBD1. The CDR3 contains 14 residues. The V and J ends lost 0 bases and 8 bases, in that order; junction bases with no gene match: 6. Germline lookup yields CDR1 SGHVS and CDR2 FNYEAQ. The CDR3 reads CASSLAHRGGEAFF. In DNA, the CDR3 is TGTGCCAGCAGCTTAGCCCACAGGGGAGGAGAAGCTTTCTTT.

This clone was counted only a few times. The rearrangement uses TRBV7-2 and TRBJ2-1; 7 nucleotides line up with TRBD2. Germline V gene data show CDR1 as SGHTA and CDR2 as FQGNSA. Trimming at V came to 4 bases and at J to 9 bases, leaving 3 bases not matched to a gene. The CDR3 length is 12 residues. The CDR3 reads CASSSGGAEQFF. The CDR3 DNA reads TGTGCCAGCAGCTCGGGGGGAGCTGAGCAGTTCTTC.

The genes are TRBV5-8 and TRBJ1-2, with D possibly TRBD1 on 6 matching bases. The CDR3 is 16 residues long. V was shortened by 3 bases and J by 0 bases, with 15 bases between the two germline ends. Per the germline V gene, CDR1 is SGHTS and CDR2 is YDEGEE. CDR3 nucleotide sequence: TGTGCCAGCAGCTATAATACCGGGACAACTAACTATGGCTACACCTTC. This translates into CASSYNTGTTNYGYTF.

This chain links TRBV10-3 with TRBJ2-7; 7 nucleotides match TRBD2. The CDR3 has 15 amino acids. V gave up 0 bases and J gave up 7 bases; unmatched junction bases: 9. Germline loops: CDR1 ENHRY, CDR2 SYGVKD. CDR3 loop: CAISESVAGVGEQYF. DNA of the CDR3: TGTGCCATCAGTGAGTCCGTGGCGGGAGTGGGGGAGCAGTACTTC.

This CDR3 reads CASLGSVNYGYTF. CDR3 in DNA: TGTGCCAGCCTTGGTTCGGTAAACTATGGCTACACCTTC. The chain links TRBV5-4 to TRBJ1-2; D is unresolved. Germline CDR1 reads SGHNT; CDR2 reads YYREEE (reference sequence). With 7 bases removed from V and 2 bases from J, the gap between germline ends came to 12 bases. The CDR3 runs 13 residues.

This clone occurred a few times. This rearrangement joins TRBV28 to TRBJ1-5; 9 positions match TRBD1. Germline CDR1 is MDHEN and CDR2 is SYDVKM. The CDR3 contains 14 residues. V lost 5 bases and J lost 6; bases outside the gene matches: 5. Here the CDR3 reads CASSQTGGGQPQHF. The CDR3 nucleotides are TGTGCCAGCAGTCAAACAGGGGGCGGTCAGCCCCAGCATTTT.

This rearrangement joins TRBV6-5 to TRBJ2-3, with 12 positions matching TRBD2. Germline assignment: CDR1 MNHEY and CDR2 SVGAGI. CDR3 length: 15 residues. V was clipped by 8 bases and J by 5 bases; unmatched bases: 8. CDR3 bases: TGTGCCAGCGGTTCCGGGACTAGCGGGCGAGATACGCAGTATTTT. It codes for CASGSGTSGRDTQYF.

This rearrangement joins TRBV6-5 to TRBJ2-7, with TRBD2 matching 10 bases. V lost 4 bases, J lost 6 bases, and 6 bases stayed unmatched. This CDR3 region has 14 residues. CDR1 MNHEY and CDR2 SVGAGI come from the germline V gene. The CDR3 sequence: CASSSLAGVIEQYF. The CDR3, as DNA: TGTGCCAGCAGTTCTCTAGCGGGAGTCATCGAGCAGTACTTC.

This clone was observed once. V is TRBV29-1 and J is TRBJ2-5, with TRBD2 matching over 10 bases. This CDR3 spans 15 amino acids. V lost 7 bases to trimming and J lost 2 bases; unmatched junction nucleotides: 10. The germline V gene has CDR1 SQVTM and CDR2 ANQGSEA. The CDR3 loop reads CSGNPSGSAQETQYF. For the CDR3, the DNA is TGCAGCGGAAATCCTAGCGGGAGTGCGCAAGAGACCCAGTACTTC.

This sequence joins TRBV19 and TRBJ1-4; 7 nucleotides agree with TRBD1. This CDR3 spans 15 amino acids. CDR1 and CDR2 from the germline V gene are LNHDA and SQIVND (reference sequence). The junction had 3 bases not matched to a gene; V was cut back by 5 bases and J by 0 bases. The chain's CDR3 is CASSLGTATNEKLFF. As DNA, the CDR3 is TGTGCCAGTAGTCTTGGGACAGCAACTAATGAAAAACTGTTTTTT.

The rearrangement uses TRBV19 and TRBJ2-3, with D maybe TRBD1 (5 bases). The CDR3 runs 11 residues. Germline CDR1 and CDR2: LNHDA and SQIVND (reference sequence). V lost 11 bases and J lost 4, with 10 bases in between. CDR3 amino acids: CAVLTADTQYF. CDR3 sequence (DNA): TGTGCCGTTCTGACAGCAGATACGCAGTATTTT.

The CDR3 region has the DNA TGCGCCAGCAGTGAGTCGAAGACGGAGCAGTACTTC. Residues: CASSESKTEQYF. The chain combines TRBV10-2 with TRBJ2-5; D unclear. The germline V gene has CDR1 WSHSY and CDR2 SAAADI. The CDR3 loop spans 12 amino acids. The V gene lost 0 bases and the J gene lost 11 bases, with 10 bases spanning the gap.

The chain carries TRBV30 and TRBJ2-7; 8 bases agree with TRBD2. CDR1 and CDR2 from the germline V gene are GTSNPN and SVGIG (reference sequence). Trimming took 7 bases from V and 4 from J; bases not matched to a gene: 6. This CDR3 has 12 residues. Written as DNA, the CDR3 is TGTGCCTTCAGGACTAGCCCTTACGAGCAGTACTTC. This gives the protein CAFRTSPYEQYF.

V usage is TRBV18 and J usage is TRBJ2-1, with 11 positions matching TRBD2. This CDR3 has 16 amino acids. Per the germline V gene, CDR1 is KGHSH and CDR2 is LQKENI. The trim removed 6 bases at V and 2 bases at J, leaving 6 bases unmatched. CDR3 sequence reads: CASSRSLAGAYNEQFF. The CDR3 DNA is TGTGCCAGCTCTCGCTCACTAGCGGGGGCCTACAATGAGCAGTTCTTC. Looking up the rest from reference TRBV18 and TRBJ2-1 gives the full variable domain: NAGVMQNPRHLVRRRGQEARLRCSPMKGHSHVYWYRQLPEEGLKFMVYLQKENIIDESGMPKERFSAEFPKEGPSILRIQQVVRGDSAAYFCASSRSLAGAYNEQFFGPGTRLTVL.

The chain employs TRBV5-4 and TRBJ2-7; D gene ambiguous. V shed 2 bases and J shed 0 bases, with 12 bases lying between them. Germline V gene lookup returns CDR1 SGHNT and CDR2 YYREEE (reference sequence). The CDR3 runs 15 residues. CDR3 amino acids: CASSLNGLSSYEQYF. The CDR3 DNA sequence: TGTGCCAGCAGCTTAAACGGGTTGAGCTCCTACGAGCAGTACTTC.

The chain couples TRBV11-3 to TRBJ2-2, with D possibly matching TRBD2 (5 bases). The V end was cut by 6 bases, the J end by 0 bases, with 17 bases between. The germline gives CDR1 SGHNT, CDR2 YENEEA. The CDR3 loop spans 17 amino acids. In nucleotides, the CDR3 is TGTGCCAGCAGATCGTCTCGGACTGGCGCGAACACCGGGGAGCTGTTTTTT. Its translation is CASRSSRTGANTGELFF.

The rearrangement uses TRBV7-2 and TRBJ1-1; D is undetermined. Trimming pared 4 bases from V and 3 bases from J, leaving 12 bases between. The CDR3 totals 14 residues. Germline V gene sequence: CDR1 SGHTA, CDR2 FQGNSA. This CDR3 is CASSSSYGDTEAFF. As DNA, the CDR3 is TGTGCCAGCAGCTCTTCTTACGGGGACACTGAAGCTTTCTTT.

The chain couples TRBV29-1 to TRBJ2-1; 10 bases line up with TRBD2. The CDR3 contains 15 residues. Trimming cost V 7 bases and J 5 bases; bases outside gene matches: 11. CDR1 and CDR2 (germline): SQVTM, ANQGSEA. The CDR3: CSALVASGRNNEQFF. The CDR3, as DNA: TGCAGCGCTCTTGTCGCTAGCGGGAGAAACAATGAGCAGTTCTTC.

The chain carries TRBV11-2 and TRBJ2-7; 7 bases align to TRBD2. V shed 4 bases, J shed 6 bases, and the junction held 9 bases outside the gene matches. The CDR3 extends over 14 amino acids. The germline V gene has CDR1 SGHAT and CDR2 FQNNGV. This chain's CDR3 is CASSSGGGVGEQYF. The CDR3 nucleotides are TGTGCCAGCAGCTCTGGGGGAGGGGTCGGCGAGCAGTACTTC.